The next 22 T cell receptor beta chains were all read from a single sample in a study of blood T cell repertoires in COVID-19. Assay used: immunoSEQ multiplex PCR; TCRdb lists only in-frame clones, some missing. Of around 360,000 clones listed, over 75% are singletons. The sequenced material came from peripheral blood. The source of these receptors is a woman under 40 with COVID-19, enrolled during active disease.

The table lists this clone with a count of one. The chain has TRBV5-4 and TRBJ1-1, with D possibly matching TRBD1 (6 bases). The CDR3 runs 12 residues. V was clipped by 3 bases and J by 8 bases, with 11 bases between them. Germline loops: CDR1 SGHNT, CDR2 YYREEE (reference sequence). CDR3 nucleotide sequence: TGTGCCAGCAGCTCTGGGGGCGAAGAAGCTTTCTTT. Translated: CASSSGGEEAFF.

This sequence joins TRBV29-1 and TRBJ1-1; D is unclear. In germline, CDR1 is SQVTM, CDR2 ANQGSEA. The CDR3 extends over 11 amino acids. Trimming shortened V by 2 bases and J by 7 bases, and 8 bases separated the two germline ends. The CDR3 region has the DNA TGCAGCGTTGAACAGGCTTATGAAGCTTTCTTT. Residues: CSVEQAYEAFF. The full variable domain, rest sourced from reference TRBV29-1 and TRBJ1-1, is SAVISQKPSRDICQRGTSLTIQCQVDSQVTMMFWYRQQPGQSLTLIATANQGSEATYESGFVIDKFPISRPNLTFSTLTVSNMSPEDSSIYLCSVEQAYEAFFGQGTRLTVV.

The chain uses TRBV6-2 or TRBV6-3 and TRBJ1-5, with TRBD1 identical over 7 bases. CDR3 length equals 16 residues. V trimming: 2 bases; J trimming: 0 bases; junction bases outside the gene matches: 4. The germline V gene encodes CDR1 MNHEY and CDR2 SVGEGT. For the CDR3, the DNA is TGTGCCAGCAGTTACGGACAGGTCTATAGCAATCAGCCCCAGCATTTT. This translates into CASSYGQVYSNQPQHF.

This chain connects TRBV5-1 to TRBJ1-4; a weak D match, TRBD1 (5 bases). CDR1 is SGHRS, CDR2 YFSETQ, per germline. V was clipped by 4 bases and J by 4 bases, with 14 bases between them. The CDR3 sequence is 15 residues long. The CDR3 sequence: CASSMSQGNNEKLFF. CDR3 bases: TGCGCCAGCAGCATGTCCCAGGGAAATAATGAAAAACTGTTTTTT.

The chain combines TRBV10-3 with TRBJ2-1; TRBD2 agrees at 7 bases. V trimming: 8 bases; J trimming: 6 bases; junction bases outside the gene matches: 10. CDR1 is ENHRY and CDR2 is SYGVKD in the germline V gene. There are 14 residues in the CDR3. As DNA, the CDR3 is TGTGCCATCGGGTCCAGCGGGAATCGCAATGAGCAGTTCTTC. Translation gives CAIGSSGNRNEQFF.

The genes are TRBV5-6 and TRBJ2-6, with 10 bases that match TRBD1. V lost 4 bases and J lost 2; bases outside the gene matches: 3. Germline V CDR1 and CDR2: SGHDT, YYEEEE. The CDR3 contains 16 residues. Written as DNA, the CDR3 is TGTGCCAGCAGCGCAGGACAGGGGGCTGGGGCCAACGTCCTGACTTTC. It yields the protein CASSAGQGAGANVLTF.

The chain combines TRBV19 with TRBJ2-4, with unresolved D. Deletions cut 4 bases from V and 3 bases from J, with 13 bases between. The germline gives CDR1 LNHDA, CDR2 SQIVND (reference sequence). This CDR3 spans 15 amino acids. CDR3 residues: CASSRSGPGKNIQYF. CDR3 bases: TGTGCCAGTAGTAGATCCGGTCCTGGCAAAAACATTCAGTACTTC.

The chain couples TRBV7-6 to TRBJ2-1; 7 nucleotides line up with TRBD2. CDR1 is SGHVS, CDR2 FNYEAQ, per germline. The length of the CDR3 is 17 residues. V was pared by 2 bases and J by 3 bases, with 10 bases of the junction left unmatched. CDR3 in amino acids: CASSLYAGTTLYNEQFF. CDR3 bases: TGTGCCAGCAGCTTATATGCCGGGACTACCCTCTACAATGAGCAGTTCTTC.

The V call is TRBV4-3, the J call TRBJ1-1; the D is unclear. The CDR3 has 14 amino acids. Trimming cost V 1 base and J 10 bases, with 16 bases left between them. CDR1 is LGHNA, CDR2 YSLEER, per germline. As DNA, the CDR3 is TGCGCCAGCAGCCAAGGTCAAACGGGGAGTGGAGCTTTCTTT. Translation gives CASSQGQTGSGAFF.

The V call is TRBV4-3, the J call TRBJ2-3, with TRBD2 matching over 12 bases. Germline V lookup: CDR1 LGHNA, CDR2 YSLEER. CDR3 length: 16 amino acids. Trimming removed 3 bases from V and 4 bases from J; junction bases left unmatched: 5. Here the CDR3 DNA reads TGCGCCAGCAGCCAGAGACTAGCGGGAGCGGCAGATACGCAGTATTTT. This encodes CASSQRLAGAADTQYF.

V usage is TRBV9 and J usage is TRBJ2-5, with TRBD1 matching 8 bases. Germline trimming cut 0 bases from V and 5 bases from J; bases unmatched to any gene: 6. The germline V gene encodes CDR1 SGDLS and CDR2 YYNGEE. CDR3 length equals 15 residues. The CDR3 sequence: CASSVGAGGAETQYF. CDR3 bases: TGTGCCAGCAGCGTAGGAGCAGGGGGCGCGGAGACCCAGTACTTC.

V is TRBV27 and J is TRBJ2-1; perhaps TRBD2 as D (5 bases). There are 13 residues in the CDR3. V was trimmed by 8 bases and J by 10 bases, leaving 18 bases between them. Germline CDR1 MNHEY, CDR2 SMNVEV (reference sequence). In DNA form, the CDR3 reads TGTGCCAGCCGTACGAGGGTTTTAGACGAGCAGTTCTTC. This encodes CASRTRVLDEQFF.

The DNA for the CDR3 is TGCGCCAGCAGCCAACCCGGGACAGGGGGTTTCTATGGCTACACCTTC. It codes for CASSQPGTGGFYGYTF. This rearrangement joins TRBV4-1 to TRBJ1-2; 11 nucleotides align to TRBD1. Unmatched junction bases numbered 6, after V lost 2 bases and J lost 4 bases. The CDR3 extends over 16 amino acids. Germline CDR1 MGHRA, CDR2 YSYEKL.

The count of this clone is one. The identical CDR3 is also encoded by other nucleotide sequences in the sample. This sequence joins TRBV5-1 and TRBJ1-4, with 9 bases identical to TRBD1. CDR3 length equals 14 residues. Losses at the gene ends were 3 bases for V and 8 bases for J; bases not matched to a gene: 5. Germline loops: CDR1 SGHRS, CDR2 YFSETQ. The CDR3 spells CASSWGTGREKLFF. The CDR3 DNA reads TGCGCCAGCAGCTGGGGGACAGGGAGGGAAAAACTGTTTTTT.

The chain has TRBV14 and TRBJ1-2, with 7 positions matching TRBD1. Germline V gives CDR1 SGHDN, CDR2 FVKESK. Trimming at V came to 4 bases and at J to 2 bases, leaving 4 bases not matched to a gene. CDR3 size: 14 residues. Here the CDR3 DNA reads TGTGCCAGCAGCCCGACAGGGAGGAACTATGGCTACACCTTC. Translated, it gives CASSPTGRNYGYTF.

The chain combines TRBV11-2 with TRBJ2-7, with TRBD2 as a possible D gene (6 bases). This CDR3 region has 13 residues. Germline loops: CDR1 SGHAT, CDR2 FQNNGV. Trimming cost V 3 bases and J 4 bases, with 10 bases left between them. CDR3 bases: TGTGCCAGCAGCTTCCGGACTACTTACGAGCAGTACTTC. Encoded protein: CASSFRTTYEQYF.

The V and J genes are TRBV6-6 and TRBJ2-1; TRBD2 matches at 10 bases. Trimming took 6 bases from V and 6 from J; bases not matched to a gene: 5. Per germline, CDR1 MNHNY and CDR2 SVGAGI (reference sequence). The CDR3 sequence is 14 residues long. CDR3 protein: CASSSGREGNEQFF. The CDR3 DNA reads TGTGCCAGCAGCAGCGGGAGGGAGGGCAATGAGCAGTTCTTC.

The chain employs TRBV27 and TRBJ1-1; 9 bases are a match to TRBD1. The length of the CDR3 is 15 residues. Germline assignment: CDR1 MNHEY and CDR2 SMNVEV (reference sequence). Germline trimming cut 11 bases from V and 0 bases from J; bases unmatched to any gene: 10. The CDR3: CAGGPGQGMNTEAFF. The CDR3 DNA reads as TGTGCCGGAGGACCTGGACAGGGGATGAACACTGAAGCTTTCTTT.

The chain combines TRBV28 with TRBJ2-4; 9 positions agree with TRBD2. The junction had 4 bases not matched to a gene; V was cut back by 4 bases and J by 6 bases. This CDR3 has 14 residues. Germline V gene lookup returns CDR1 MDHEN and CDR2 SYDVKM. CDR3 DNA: TGTGCCAGCAGTTCCCCGACTAGCGGAAACATTCAGTACTTC. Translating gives CASSSPTSGNIQYF.

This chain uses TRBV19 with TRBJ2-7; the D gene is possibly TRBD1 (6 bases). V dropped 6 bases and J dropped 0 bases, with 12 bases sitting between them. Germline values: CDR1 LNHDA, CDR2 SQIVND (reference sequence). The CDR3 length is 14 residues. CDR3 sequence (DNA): TGTGCCAGTAGGCCGGTGGGGGCCTCCTACGAGCAGTACTTC. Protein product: CASRPVGASYEQYF. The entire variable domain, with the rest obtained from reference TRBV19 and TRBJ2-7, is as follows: DGGITQSPKYLFRKEGQNVTLSCEQNLNHDAMYWYRQDPGQGLRLIYYSQIVNDFQKGDIAEGYSVSREKKESFPLTVTSAQKNPTAFYLCASRPVGASYEQYFGPGTRLTVT.

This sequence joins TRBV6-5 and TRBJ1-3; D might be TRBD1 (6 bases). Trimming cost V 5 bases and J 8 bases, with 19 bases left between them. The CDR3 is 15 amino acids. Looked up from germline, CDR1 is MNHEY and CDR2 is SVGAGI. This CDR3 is CASSPTGSTVDTIYF. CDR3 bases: TGTGCCAGCAGTCCCACAGGGAGTACGGTTGACACCATATATTTT.

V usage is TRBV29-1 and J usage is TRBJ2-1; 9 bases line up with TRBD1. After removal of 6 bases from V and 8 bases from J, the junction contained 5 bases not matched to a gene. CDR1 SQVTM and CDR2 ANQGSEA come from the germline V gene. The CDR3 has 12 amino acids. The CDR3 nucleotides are TGCAGCGTAGGGACAGGGTGGCATGAGCAGTTCTTC. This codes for CSVGTGWHEQFF.